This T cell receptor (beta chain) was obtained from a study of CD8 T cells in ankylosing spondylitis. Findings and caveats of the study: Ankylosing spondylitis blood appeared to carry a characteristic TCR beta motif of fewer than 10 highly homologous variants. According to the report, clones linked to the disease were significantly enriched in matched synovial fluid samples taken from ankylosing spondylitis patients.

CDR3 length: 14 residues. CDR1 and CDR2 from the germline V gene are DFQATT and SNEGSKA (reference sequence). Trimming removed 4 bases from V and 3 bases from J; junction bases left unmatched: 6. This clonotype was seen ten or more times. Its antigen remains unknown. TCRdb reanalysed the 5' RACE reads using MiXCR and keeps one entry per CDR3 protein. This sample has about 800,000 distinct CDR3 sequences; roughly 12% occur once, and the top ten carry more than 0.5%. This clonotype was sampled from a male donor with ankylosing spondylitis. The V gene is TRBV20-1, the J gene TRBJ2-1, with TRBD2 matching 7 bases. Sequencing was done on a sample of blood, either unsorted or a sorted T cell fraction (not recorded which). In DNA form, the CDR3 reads TGCAGTGCTAATCCTAGCGGACTCTACAATGAGCAGTTCTTC. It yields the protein CSANPSGLYNEQFF.